Listed here are 30 T cell receptor beta chains from one sample, sequenced in a study of neoadjuvant anti-PD-1 for oral cavity cancer. The table came from immunoSEQ multiplex PCR; TCRdb's copy has only in-frame clones and leaves some out. The table records about 23,000 clones, 25% to 35% of them present only once. Time point defined: after neoadjuvant nivolumab, at surgical resection. The sample here was tumor tissue, taken after nivolumab (anti-PD-1) treatment. The source is a person between 35 and 79 years old with oral cavity squamous cell carcinoma.

This clone was counted a few times. This chain links TRBV9 with TRBJ2-4, with 8 nucleotides matching TRBD2. Germline CDR1 is SGDLS and CDR2 is YYNGEE. The CDR3 consists of 15 residues. The junction had 11 bases not matched to a gene; V was cut back by 4 bases and J by 8 bases. The CDR3 DNA sequence: TGTGCCAGCAGCCTAGCGGGTGCGCCCGGGGACATTCAGTACTTC. This translates into CASSLAGAPGDIQYF.

The V gene is TRBV10-3, the J gene TRBJ1-2, with D perhaps matching TRBD1 (5 bases). Germline CDR1 reads ENHRY; CDR2 reads SYGVKD. The V gene lost 5 bases and the J gene lost 7 bases, with 17 bases spanning the gap. The CDR3 extends over 14 amino acids. The CDR3 coding sequence is TGTGCCATCAGTACCGGGACCCCTGGAAGTGGCTACACCTTC. Translation gives CAISTGTPGSGYTF.

This chain links TRBV30 with TRBJ2-7; D unclear. CDR1 and CDR2 (germline): GTSNPN, SVGIG (reference sequence). The CDR3 contains 12 residues. V was shortened by 0 bases and J by 9 bases, with 12 bases between the two germline ends. DNA for the CDR3: TGTGCCTGGAGTGTACCCCCTCGTGGGCAGTACTTC. It specifies CAWSVPPRGQYF.

This chain joins TRBV10-1 and TRBJ2-6; D is undetermined. Germline lookup yields CDR1 WNHNN and CDR2 SYGVQD (reference sequence). The V gene lost 8 bases and the J gene lost 2 bases, with 7 bases spanning the gap. The CDR3 runs to 13 residues. The CDR3 DNA is TGCGCCAGCGGCTCCACTGGGGCCAACGTCCTGACTTTC. Translation: CASGSTGANVLTF.

J is TRBJ1-4 and V is TRBV18; the match to TRBD1 covers 7 bases. The trim removed 5 bases at V and 5 bases at J, leaving 8 bases unmatched. The V gene's germline CDR1 is KGHSH and CDR2 LQKENI. The CDR3 has 15 amino acids. CDR3 loop: CASSVGDRTNEKLFF. CDR3 DNA: TGTGCCAGCTCAGTGGGGGACAGAACAAATGAAAAACTGTTTTTT.

This clone turned up a few times. This chain uses TRBV7-2 with TRBJ1-2; unclear D gene. The CDR3 extends over 15 amino acids. The germline CDR1 and CDR2 sequences are SGHTA and FQGNSA. V was clipped by 1 base and J by 0 bases, with 9 bases between them. The CDR3 nucleotides read TGTGCCAGCAGCTTAGTCCCATCTACTAACTATGGCTACACCTTC. Translation: CASSLVPSTNYGYTF. The entire variable domain, with the rest obtained from reference TRBV7-2 and TRBJ1-2, is as follows: GAGVSQSPSNKVTEKGKDVELRCDPISGHTALYWYRQSLGQGLEFLIYFQGNSAPDKSGLPSDRFSAERTGGSVSTLTIQRTQQEDSAVYLCASSLVPSTNYGYTFGSGTRLTVV.

The rearrangement uses TRBV7-6 and TRBJ2-3, with 9 bases that match TRBD2. The germline V gene has CDR1 SGHVS and CDR2 FNYEAQ. The CDR3 totals 14 residues. The trim removed 2 bases at V and 4 bases at J, leaving 1 base unmatched. The CDR3 spells CASSLRGRADTQYF. CDR3 nucleotide sequence: TGTGCCAGCAGCTTACGCGGGAGGGCAGATACGCAGTATTTT.

This clone was seen more than once but under ten times. This rearrangement joins TRBV30 to TRBJ2-7; the match to TRBD1 covers 10 bases. The length of the CDR3 is 13 residues. The junction had 2 bases not matched to a gene; V was cut back by 2 bases and J by 4 bases. From germline, CDR1 is GTSNPN and CDR2 SVGIG (reference sequence). CDR3 nucleotides: TGTGCCTGGAGTTGGACAGGGGGTTACGAGCAGTACTTC. Protein product: CAWSWTGGYEQYF.

The chain combines TRBV27 with TRBJ2-3, with 11 bases aligning to TRBD2. CDR1 and CDR2 from the germline V gene are MNHEY and SMNVEV (reference sequence). V gave up 7 bases and J gave up 4 bases; unmatched junction bases: 19. This CDR3 contains 19 residues. This CDR3 reads CASKPLGTSGKRGADTQYF. Here the CDR3 DNA reads TGTGCCAGCAAACCACTAGGGACTAGCGGAAAGAGAGGTGCAGATACGCAGTATTTT.

The chain uses TRBV30 and TRBJ1-4; a possible D gene is TRBD1 (5 bases). The germline V gene encodes CDR1 GTSNPN and CDR2 SVGIG (reference sequence). This CDR3 spans 13 amino acids. V was cut by 4 bases and J by 10 bases, with 16 bases left in between. In DNA form, the CDR3 reads TGTGCCTGGACGCAGGGACCCGTAGGAAAACTGTTTTTT. Residues: CAWTQGPVGKLFF. The complete variable domain, with remaining parts taken from reference TRBV30 and TRBJ1-4, reads SQTIHQWPATLVQPVGSPLSLECTVEGTSNPNLYWYRQAAGRGLQLLFYSVGIGQISSEVPQNLSASRPQDRQFILSSKKLLLSDSGFYLCAWTQGPVGKLFFGSGTQLSVL.

The rearrangement uses TRBV4-2 and TRBJ1-1; no firm D call. Germline V lookup: CDR1 LGHNA, CDR2 YNFKEQ. The CDR3 totals 14 residues. Trimming removed 0 bases at V and 6 bases at J, with 11 bases between. The CDR3 coding sequence is TGTGCCAGCAGCCAAGAGGGAAAGGTCGCTGAAGCTTTCTTT. Translation gives CASSQEGKVAEAFF.

This sequence joins TRBV5-4 and TRBJ2-7; 7 positions agree with TRBD1. Germline trimming cut 4 bases from V and 0 bases from J; bases unmatched to any gene: 7. Germline V CDR1 and CDR2: SGHNT, YYREEE (reference sequence). The CDR3 length is 15 residues. CDR3 sequence: CASSGRGGASYEQYF. CDR3 coding DNA: TGTGCCAGCAGCGGGAGAGGGGGCGCCTCCTACGAGCAGTACTTC.

The V call is TRBV7-7, the J call TRBJ2-1; 15 nucleotides agree with TRBD2. The germline V gene encodes CDR1 SSHAT and CDR2 FNYEAQ (reference sequence). The length of the CDR3 is 18 residues. Trimming at V came to 5 bases and at J to 2 bases, leaving 7 bases not matched to a gene. The CDR3 bases are TGTGCCAGCAGCCCAGGACTAGCGGGAGGGACGGCCTACAATGAGCAGTTCTTC. Translation gives CASSPGLAGGTAYNEQFF. Full variable domain (rest looked up from reference TRBV7-7 and TRBJ2-1): GAGVSQSPRYKVTKRGQDVTLRCDPISSHATLYWYQQALGQGPEFLTYFNYEAQPDKSGLPSDRFSAERPEGSISTLTIQRTEQRDSAMYRCASSPGLAGGTAYNEQFFGPGTRLTVL.

This clone appeared a few times. The rearrangement links TRBV7-9 to TRBJ1-4; unclear D gene. Germline CDR1 and CDR2: SEHNR and FQNEAQ (reference sequence). Between the trimmed V and J ends, which lost 5 bases and 5 bases, there was a span of 9 bases. The CDR3 spans 13 residues. CDR3 protein: CASSPIANEKLFF. The CDR3 DNA reads TGTGCCAGCAGCCCAATAGCAAATGAAAAACTGTTTTTT. Looking up the rest from reference TRBV7-9 and TRBJ1-4 gives the full variable domain: DTGVSQNPRHKITKRGQNVTFRCDPISEHNRLYWYRQTLGQGPEFLTYFQNEAQLEKSRLLSDRFSAERPKGSFSTLEIQRTEQGDSAMYLCASSPIANEKLFFGSGTQLSVL.

The table lists this clone with a few counts. The rearrangement uses TRBV30 and TRBJ2-7; D ambiguous. The CDR3 runs 12 residues. Germline V gives CDR1 GTSNPN, CDR2 SVGIG (reference sequence). With 2 bases removed from V and 2 bases from J, the gap between germline ends came to 7 bases. The CDR3 spells CAWSRLAYEQYF. In nucleotides, the CDR3 is TGTGCCTGGAGTCGTCTAGCCTACGAGCAGTACTTC. Full variable domain (outside the CDR3, taken from reference TRBV30 and TRBJ2-7): SQTIHQWPATLVQPVGSPLSLECTVEGTSNPNLYWYRQAAGRGLQLLFYSVGIGQISSEVPQNLSASRPQDRQFILSSKKLLLSDSGFYLCAWSRLAYEQYFGPGTRLTVT.

The rearrangement links TRBV30 to TRBJ1-1; D is uncertain. The CDR3 covers 10 residues. CDR1 GTSNPN and CDR2 SVGIG come from the germline V gene (reference sequence). V lost 4 bases, J lost 8 bases, and 8 bases lay in between. CDR3 in DNA: TGTGCCTGGATCCCCAGAGAAGCTTTCTTT. This translates into CAWIPREAFF.

In DNA form, the CDR3 reads TGTGCCACCAGCAGAACTCAAGGGGGTTGGGGCAATGAGCAGTTCTTC. Its translation: CATSRTQGGWGNEQFF. The rearrangement joins TRBV15 to TRBJ2-1; tentative D call: TRBD1 (6 bases). Germline CDR1 and CDR2: LNHNV and YYDKDF (reference sequence). The CDR3 is 16 residues long. V lost 2 bases, J lost 6 bases, and 17 bases lay in between.

V is TRBV19 and J is TRBJ2-2; D might be TRBD1 or TRBD2, each matching 5 bases. V was clipped by 1 base and J by 7 bases, with 10 bases between them. Germline V lookup: CDR1 LNHDA, CDR2 SQIVND (reference sequence). The CDR3 spans 14 residues. CDR3 region: CASSIGGSYGELFF. The CDR3 DNA follows: TGTGCCAGTAGTATAGGGGGGAGTTACGGGGAGCTGTTTTTT.

This clone was counted a few times. CDR3 DNA: TGTGCCAGCTCACCACCGACGACAGGCTCCTACGAGCAGTACTTC. Its translation is CASSPPTTGSYEQYF. This rearrangement joins TRBV18 to TRBJ2-7, with TRBD1 as a possible D gene (6 bases). This CDR3 contains 15 residues. Trimming took off 0 bases at V and 0 bases at J, with 9 bases between the two ends. CDR1 and CDR2 (germline): KGHSH, LQKENI.

The V gene is TRBV7-3, the J gene TRBJ2-1, with D possibly matching TRBD1 (5 bases). CDR1 is SGHTA, CDR2 FQGTGA, per germline. This CDR3 comprises 15 residues. Between the trimmed V and J ends, which lost 5 bases and 8 bases, there was a span of 19 bases. CDR3 residues: CASSPYPHRSYEQFF. The CDR3 nucleotides read TGTGCCAGCAGCCCCTACCCCCACAGGTCATATGAGCAGTTCTTC.

The chain joins TRBV7-3 to TRBJ1-1; maybe TRBD1 (5 bases). CDR1 is SGHTA and CDR2 is FQGTGA in the germline V gene. The CDR3 spans 15 residues. V lost 4 bases and J 1 base, leaving 13 bases between the germline ends. CDR3 residues: CASSSWPGANTEAFF. The CDR3, as DNA: TGTGCCAGCAGCTCATGGCCCGGGGCGAACACTGAAGCTTTCTTT.

The chain recombines TRBV7-9 with TRBJ1-2, with a tentative D call TRBD1 (6 bases). The V end lost 5 bases, the J end lost 6 bases, and 10 bases lay between the germline ends. The CDR3 spans 12 residues. The germline gives CDR1 SEHNR, CDR2 FQNEAQ (reference sequence). This chain's CDR3 is CASSPQGNGYTF. The CDR3 DNA is TGTGCCAGCAGCCCACAGGGAAATGGCTACACCTTC.

CDR3 region: CSVEKSRGAETQYF. The CDR3 DNA follows: TGCAGCGTTGAAAAGTCCAGGGGAGCGGAGACCCAGTACTTC. V gene TRBV29-1 combines with J gene TRBJ2-5; a possible D gene is TRBD1 (6 bases). Germline V gives CDR1 SQVTM, CDR2 ANQGSEA. V was pared by 2 bases and J by 5 bases, with 15 bases between. The CDR3 is 14 residues long.

A remark on this clone: A far larger clone is one nucleotide away, so this likely arose from a read error. The genes are TRBV9 and TRBJ1-2, with D tentatively TRBD1 (6 bases). Between the trimmed V and J ends, which lost 4 bases and 6 bases, there was a span of 19 bases. Germline CDR1 and CDR2: SGDLS and YYNGEE. This CDR3 region has 15 residues. The CDR3 region is CASSQDPGAWDGYTF. CDR3 in DNA: TGTGCCAGCAGCCAAGATCCGGGGGCTTGGGATGGCTACACCTTC.

The chain is built from TRBV19 and TRBJ2-1; TRBD2 agrees at 8 bases. This CDR3 contains 15 residues. In germline, CDR1 is LNHDA, CDR2 SQIVND (reference sequence). V lost 6 bases and J lost 8; bases outside the gene matches: 12. CDR3 coding DNA: TGTGCCAGTAGGATTAGCGGGGTCCTTCGGGATGAGCAGTTCTTC. As protein: CASRISGVLRDEQFF.

This clone was observed once. V and J are TRBV28 and TRBJ2-1; 9 bases match TRBD1. The CDR3 runs 15 residues. CDR1 is MDHEN and CDR2 is SYDVKM in the germline V gene. V gave up 3 bases and J gave up 3 bases; unmatched junction bases: 3. The DNA for the CDR3 is TGTGCCAGCAGTTTGGAGACAGGGGGCTACAATGAGCAGTTCTTC. Amino acids: CASSLETGGYNEQFF.

V gene TRBV27 combines with J gene TRBJ1-4; the D gene is possibly TRBD1 (6 bases). The V end was cut by 7 bases, the J end by 10 bases, with 16 bases between. This CDR3 has 13 amino acids. The germline CDR1 and CDR2 sequences are MNHEY and SMNVEV (reference sequence). The CDR3 spells CASIPKTGGKLFF. DNA for the CDR3: TGTGCCAGCATCCCAAAGACAGGCGGAAAACTGTTTTTT.

The chain joins TRBV18 to TRBJ2-1, with 8 bases that match TRBD1. CDR3 size: 15 residues. J lost 6 bases, V lost 3 bases, and 7 bases had no gene match. Germline lookup yields CDR1 KGHSH and CDR2 LQKENI. CDR3 residues: CASSPRQGLVNEQFF. CDR3 nucleotides: TGTGCCAGCTCACCGAGACAGGGGCTGGTCAATGAGCAGTTCTTC.

This clone is medium-sized (0.01 to 0.1%) in the sample. The V call is TRBV7-9, the J call TRBJ2-3; 10 bases are a match to TRBD1. This CDR3 comprises 16 residues. V lost 5 bases and J lost 0; bases outside the gene matches: 5. CDR1 is SEHNR and CDR2 is FQNEAQ in the germline V gene (reference sequence). CDR3 amino acids: CASSGQGGTSTDTQYF. CDR3 nucleotides: TGTGCCAGCAGCGGACAGGGGGGCACTAGCACAGATACGCAGTATTTT.

The rearrangement uses TRBV15 and TRBJ2-5; D is uncertain. The germline CDR1 and CDR2 sequences are LNHNV and YYDKDF (reference sequence). V was trimmed by 6 bases and J by 6 bases, leaving 14 bases between them. The CDR3 length is 13 residues. CDR3 sequence reads: CATSLPGPKTQYF. The CDR3 DNA reads as TGTGCCACCAGTCTCCCCGGTCCGAAGACCCAGTACTTC.